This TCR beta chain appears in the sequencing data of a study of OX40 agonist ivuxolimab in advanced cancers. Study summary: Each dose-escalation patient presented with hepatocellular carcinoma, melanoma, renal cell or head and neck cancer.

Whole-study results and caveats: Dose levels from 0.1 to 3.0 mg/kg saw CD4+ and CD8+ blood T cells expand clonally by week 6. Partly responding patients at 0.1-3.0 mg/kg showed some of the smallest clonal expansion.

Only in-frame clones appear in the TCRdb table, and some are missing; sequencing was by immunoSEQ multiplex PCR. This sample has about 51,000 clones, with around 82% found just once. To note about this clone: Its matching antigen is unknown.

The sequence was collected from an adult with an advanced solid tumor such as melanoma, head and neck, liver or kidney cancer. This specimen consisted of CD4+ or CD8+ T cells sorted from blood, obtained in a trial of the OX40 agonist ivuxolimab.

CDR3 nucleotide sequence: TGTGCCAGCACCCGCGAGAGGGAAAACGGAAACACCATATATTTT. This translates into CASTRERENGNTIYF. This rearrangement joins TRBV6-6 to TRBJ1-3; D ambiguous. The germline V gene encodes CDR1 MNHNY and CDR2 SVGAGI (reference sequence). The CDR3 is made up of 15 amino acids. V gave up 7 bases and J gave up 4 bases, with 17 bases separating them.